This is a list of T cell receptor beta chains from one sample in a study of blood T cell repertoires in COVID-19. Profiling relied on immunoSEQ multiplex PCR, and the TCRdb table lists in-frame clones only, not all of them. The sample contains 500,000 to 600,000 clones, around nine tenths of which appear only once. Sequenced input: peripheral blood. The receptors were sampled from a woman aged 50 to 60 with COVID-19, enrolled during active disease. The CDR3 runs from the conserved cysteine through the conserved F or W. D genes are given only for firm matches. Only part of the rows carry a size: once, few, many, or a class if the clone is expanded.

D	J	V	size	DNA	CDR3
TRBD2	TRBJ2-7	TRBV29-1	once	TGCAGCGTTGTGGTCCCTGGACTAGCGGACTACGAGCAGTACTTC	CSVVVPGLADYEQYF
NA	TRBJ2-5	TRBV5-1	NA	TGCGCCAGCAGCTTGGGGCAGGGGGAGACCCAGTACTTC	CASSLGQGETQYF
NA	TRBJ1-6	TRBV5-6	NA	TGTGCCAGCAGCTTTGGCCAACGGGGTAACTCACCCCTCCACTTT	CASSFGQRGNSPLHF
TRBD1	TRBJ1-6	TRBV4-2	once	TGTGCCAGCAGCCAAGAAGGGACAGGGTTTTCACCCCTCCACTTT	CASSQEGTGFSPLHF
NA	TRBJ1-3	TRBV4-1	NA	TGCGCCAGCAGCCAAGGGTTAAAGGGGCAGCGGGCCCCGGGGGGAAACACCATATATTTT	CASSQGLKGQRAPGGNTIYF
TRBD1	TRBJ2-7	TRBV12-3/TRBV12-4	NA	TGTGCCAGCAGTGGGACAGAGTGGTACGAGCAGTACTTC	CASSGTEWYEQYF
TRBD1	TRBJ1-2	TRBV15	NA	TGTGCCACCAGCACGGGGACAGGGGCCTATGGCTACACCTTC	CATSTGTGAYGYTF
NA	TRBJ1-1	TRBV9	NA	TGTGCCAGCAGCTCAGGTAACACTGAAGCTTTCTTT	CASSSGNTEAFF
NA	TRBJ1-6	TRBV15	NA	TGTGCCACCAGCAGAGATCCCACCTCCGCGGAGGGAGGGGATTCACCCCTCCACTTT	CATSRDPTSAEGGDSPLHF
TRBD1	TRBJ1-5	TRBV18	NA	TGTGCCAGCTCACCAACAGGGGGAGGGCCCCAGCATTTT	CASSPTGGGPQHF
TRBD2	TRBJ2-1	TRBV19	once	TGTGCCAGTAGTATGGAGGGACTACCTATCAATGAGCAGTTCTTC	CASSMEGLPINEQFF
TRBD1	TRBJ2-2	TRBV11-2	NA	TGTGCCAGCAGCCCTTGGACAGGTGGGACCGGGGAGCTGTTTTTT	CASSPWTGGTGELFF
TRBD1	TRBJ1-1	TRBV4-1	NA	TGCGCCAGCAGCCAGGGGACCTCGGACAGGGGGGACACTGAAGCTTTCTTT	CASSQGTSDRGDTEAFF
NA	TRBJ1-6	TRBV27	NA	TGTGCCAGCAGATCAGCGAGCTCCTATAATTCACCCCTCCACTTT	CASRSASSYNSPLHF
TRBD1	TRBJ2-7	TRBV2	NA	TGTGCCAGTCGCGGGGACAGGGGACCTTACGAGCAGTACTTC	CASRGDRGPYEQYF
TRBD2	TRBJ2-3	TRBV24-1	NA	TGTGCCACCAGTGAGCCGCGGCCGGGGGGGTCGGATACGCAGTATTTT	CATSEPRPGGSDTQYF
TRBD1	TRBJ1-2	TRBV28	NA	TGTGCCACCCTGAGGACAGGCCTCTATGGCTACACCTTC	CATLRTGLYGYTF
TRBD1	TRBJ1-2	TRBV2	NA	TGTGCCAGCAGTGACCTAGGACAGGGGGTTAGTGGCTACACCTTC	CASSDLGQGVSGYTF
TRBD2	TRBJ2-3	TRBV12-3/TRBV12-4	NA	TGTGCCAGCACTCGAGGGAGGGGTACGCAGTATTTT	CASTRGRGTQYF
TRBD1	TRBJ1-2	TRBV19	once	TGTGCCAGTAGTCCAAGAGGTAGGACAGGAAGGAACTATGGCTACACCTTC	CASSPRGRTGRNYGYTF
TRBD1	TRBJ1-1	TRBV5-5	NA	TGTGCCAGCAGCGACCCAGGGGGTAGGAACACTGAAGCTTTCTTT	CASSDPGGRNTEAFF
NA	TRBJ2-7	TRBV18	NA	TGTGCCAGCTCTTTTGATCAGTACGAGCAGTACTTC	CASSFDQYEQYF
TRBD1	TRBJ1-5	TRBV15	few	TGTGCCACCAGCAGAGATAAAGGGGGCGGCCAGCCCCAGCATTTT	CATSRDKGGGQPQHF
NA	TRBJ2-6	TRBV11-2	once	TGTGCCAGCAGCTTAAACAGGCCTGGGGCCAACGTCCTGACTTTC	CASSLNRPGANVLTF
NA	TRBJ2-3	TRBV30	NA	TGTGCCTGGGGGGGGGCAGGCACAGATACGCAGTATTTT	CAWGGAGTDTQYF
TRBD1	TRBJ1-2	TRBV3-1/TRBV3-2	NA	TGTGCCAGCAGCCGAACAGGGGGAATGGATGGCTACACCTTC	CASSRTGGMDGYTF
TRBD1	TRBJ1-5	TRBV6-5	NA	TGTGCCAGCTCGGGACAGGGGGTGAATCAGCCCCAGCATTTT	CASSGQGVNQPQHF
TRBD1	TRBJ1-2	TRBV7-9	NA	TGTGCCAGCACCCCGGGACAGGCCCTCTATGGCTACACCTTC	CASTPGQALYGYTF
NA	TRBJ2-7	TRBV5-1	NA	TGCGCCAGCAGCTTGACGGAGGGCGGGAAGCAGTACTTC	CASSLTEGGKQYF
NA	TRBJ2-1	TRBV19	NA	TGTGCCAGTAGTATATTAACAGGGTTCCGCGTTCCTAATGAGCAGTTCTTC	CASSILTGFRVPNEQFF
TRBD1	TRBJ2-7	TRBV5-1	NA	TGCGCCAGCAGCCCTCAGGGGGTTAGTTCCTACGAGCAGTACTTC	CASSPQGVSSYEQYF
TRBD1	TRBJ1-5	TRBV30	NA	TGTGCCTGGGACCCCGGACAGGGCAATCAGCCCCAGCATTTT	CAWDPGQGNQPQHF
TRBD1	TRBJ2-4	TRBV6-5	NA	TGTGCCGGGGGGGACAGGGCAGAAAACATTCAGTACTTC	CAGGDRAENIQYF
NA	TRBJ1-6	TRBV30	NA	TGTGCCTGGAGTGTACAACAGGGAAATTCACCCCTCCACTTT	CAWSVQQGNSPLHF
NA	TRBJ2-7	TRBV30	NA	TGTGCCTGGAGTGTTGACAGGACCTACGAGCAGTACTTC	CAWSVDRTYEQYF
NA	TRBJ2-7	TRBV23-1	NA	TGCGCCAGGGGCTTGGATCGCAACGAGCAGTACTTC	CARGLDRNEQYF
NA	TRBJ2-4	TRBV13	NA	TGTGCCAGCAGCTCCCGGGAGAAAAACATTCAGTACTTC	CASSSREKNIQYF
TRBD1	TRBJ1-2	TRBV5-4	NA	TGTGCCAGCAGCCCAGCTGGGACAGGGAGTAACTATGGCTACACCTTC	CASSPAGTGSNYGYTF
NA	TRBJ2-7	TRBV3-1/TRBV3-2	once	TGTGCCAGCAGCCAAGTTGGAAGGACACCTTCCTACGAGCAGTACTTC	CASSQVGRTPSYEQYF
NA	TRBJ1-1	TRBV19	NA	TGTGCCAGTATCCTTGGCGGGCTGGGGAACACTGAAGCTTTCTTT	CASILGGLGNTEAFF
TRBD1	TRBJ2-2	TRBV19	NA	TGTGCCAGTAGAGGGACAGGGAGTAACACCGGGGAGCTGTTTTTT	CASRGTGSNTGELFF